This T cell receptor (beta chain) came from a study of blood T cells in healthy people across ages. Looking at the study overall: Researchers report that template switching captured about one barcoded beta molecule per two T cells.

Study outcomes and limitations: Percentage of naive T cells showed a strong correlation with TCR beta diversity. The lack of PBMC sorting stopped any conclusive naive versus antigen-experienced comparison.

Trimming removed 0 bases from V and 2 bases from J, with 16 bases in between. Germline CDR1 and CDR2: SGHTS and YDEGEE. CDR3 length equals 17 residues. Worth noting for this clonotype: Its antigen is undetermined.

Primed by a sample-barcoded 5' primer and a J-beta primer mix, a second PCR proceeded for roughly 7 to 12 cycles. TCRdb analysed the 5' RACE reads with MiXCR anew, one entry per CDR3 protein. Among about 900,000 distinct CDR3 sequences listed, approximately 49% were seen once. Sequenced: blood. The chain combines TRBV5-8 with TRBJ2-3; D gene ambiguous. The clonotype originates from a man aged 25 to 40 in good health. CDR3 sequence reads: CASSLAPASADTDTQYF. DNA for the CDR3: TGTGCCAGCAGCTTGGCCCCCGCAAGTGCCGACACAGATACGCAGTATTTT.